A few counts support the clone carrying this T cell receptor beta chain. The antigen is not known. Germline V gene data show CDR1 as SGHVS and CDR2 as FNYEAQ. This CDR3 is 14 amino acids long. With V trimmed by 3 bases and J by 2 bases, 4 bases remained unmatched. This specimen belongs to a study of cytomegalovirus exposure and HLA in healthy donors. General study points: Data from an earlier analysis indicated that most TCR beta V segments were productive either about 90% or about 30% of the time. One variant, a missense change in DCLRE1C, was linked in a later analysis to TCR beta V- and J-gene trimming.

Both 60 Vbeta primers and 13 Jbeta primers went into the PCR. Profiled with immunoSEQ multiplex PCR; TCRdb holds only in-frame clones, not every one. The table shows roughly 130,000 clones, with approximately 68% occurring only once. The chain joins TRBV7-6 to TRBJ2-7; 7 nucleotides match TRBD1. The TCR comes from a man under 40 in good health and CMV-seropositive. The source material was PBMCs. The CDR3 here is CASSLGQKTYEQYF. The CDR3 DNA follows: TGTGCCAGCAGCTTGGGACAGAAAACCTACGAGCAGTACTTC.